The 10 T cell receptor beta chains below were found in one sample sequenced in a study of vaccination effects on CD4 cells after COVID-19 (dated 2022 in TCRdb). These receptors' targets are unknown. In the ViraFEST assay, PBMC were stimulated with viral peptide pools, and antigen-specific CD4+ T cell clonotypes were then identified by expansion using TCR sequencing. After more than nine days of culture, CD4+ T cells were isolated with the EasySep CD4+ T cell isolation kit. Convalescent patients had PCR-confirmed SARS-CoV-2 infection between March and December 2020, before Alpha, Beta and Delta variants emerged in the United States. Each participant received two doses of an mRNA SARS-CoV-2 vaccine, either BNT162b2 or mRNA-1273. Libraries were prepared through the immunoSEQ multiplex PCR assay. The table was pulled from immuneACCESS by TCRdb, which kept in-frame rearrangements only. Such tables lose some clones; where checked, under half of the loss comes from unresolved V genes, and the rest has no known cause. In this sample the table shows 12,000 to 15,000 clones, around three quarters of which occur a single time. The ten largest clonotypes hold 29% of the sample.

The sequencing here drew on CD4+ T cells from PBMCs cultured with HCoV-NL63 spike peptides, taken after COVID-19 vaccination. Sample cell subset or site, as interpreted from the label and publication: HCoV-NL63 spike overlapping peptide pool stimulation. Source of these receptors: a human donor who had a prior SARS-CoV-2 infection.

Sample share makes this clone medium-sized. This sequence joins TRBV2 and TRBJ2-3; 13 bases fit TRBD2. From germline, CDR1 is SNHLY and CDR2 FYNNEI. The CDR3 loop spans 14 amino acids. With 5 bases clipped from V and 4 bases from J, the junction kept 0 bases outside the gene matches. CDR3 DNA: TGTGCCAGCAGTACTAGCGGGGGGGCAGATACGCAGTATTTT. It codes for CASSTSGGADTQYF.

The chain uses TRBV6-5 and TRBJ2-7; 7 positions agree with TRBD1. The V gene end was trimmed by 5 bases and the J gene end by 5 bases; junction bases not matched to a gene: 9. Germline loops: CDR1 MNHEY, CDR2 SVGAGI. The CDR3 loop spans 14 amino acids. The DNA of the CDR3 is TGTGCCAGCAGTCCGACCGGGACAGAGCACGAGCAGTACTTC. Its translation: CASSPTGTEHEQYF.

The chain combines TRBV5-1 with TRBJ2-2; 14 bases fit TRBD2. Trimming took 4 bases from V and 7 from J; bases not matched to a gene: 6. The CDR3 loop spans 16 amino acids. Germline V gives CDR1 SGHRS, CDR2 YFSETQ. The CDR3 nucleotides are TGCGCCAGCAGCATCCGAGGGACTAGCGGGAGCGGGGAGCTGTTTTTT. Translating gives CASSIRGTSGSGELFF.

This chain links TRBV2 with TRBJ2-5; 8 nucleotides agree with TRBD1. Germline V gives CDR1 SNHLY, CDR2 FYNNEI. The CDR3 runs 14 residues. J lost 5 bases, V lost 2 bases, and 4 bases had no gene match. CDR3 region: CASSEQGAGETQYF. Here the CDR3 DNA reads TGTGCCAGCAGTGAACAGGGGGCGGGGGAGACCCAGTACTTC.

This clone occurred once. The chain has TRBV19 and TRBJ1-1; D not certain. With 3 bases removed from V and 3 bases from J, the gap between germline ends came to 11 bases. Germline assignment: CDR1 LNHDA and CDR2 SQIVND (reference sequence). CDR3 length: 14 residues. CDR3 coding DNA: TGTGCCAGTAGTATTCTTTCCGAGTACACTGAAGCTTTCTTT. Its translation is CASSILSEYTEAFF.

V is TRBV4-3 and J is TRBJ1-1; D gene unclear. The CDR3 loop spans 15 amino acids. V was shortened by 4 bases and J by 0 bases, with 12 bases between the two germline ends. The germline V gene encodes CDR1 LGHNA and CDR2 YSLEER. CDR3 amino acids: CASSPMTGMNTEAFF. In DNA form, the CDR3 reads TGCGCCAGCAGCCCCATGACCGGGATGAACACTGAAGCTTTCTTT.

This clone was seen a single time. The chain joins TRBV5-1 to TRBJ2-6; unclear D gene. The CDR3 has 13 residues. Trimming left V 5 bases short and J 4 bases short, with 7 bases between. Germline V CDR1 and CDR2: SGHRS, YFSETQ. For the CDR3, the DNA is TGCGCCAGCAGGGTTTCGGGGGCCAACGTCCTGACTTTC. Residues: CASRVSGANVLTF.

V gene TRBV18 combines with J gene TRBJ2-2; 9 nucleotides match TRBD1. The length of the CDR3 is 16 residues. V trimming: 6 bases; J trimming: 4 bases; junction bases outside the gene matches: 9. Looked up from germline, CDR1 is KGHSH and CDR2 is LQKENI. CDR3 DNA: TGTGCCAGCTCCACAGGGACAGGGTGGAGCACCGGGGAGCTGTTTTTT. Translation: CASSTGTGWSTGELFF.

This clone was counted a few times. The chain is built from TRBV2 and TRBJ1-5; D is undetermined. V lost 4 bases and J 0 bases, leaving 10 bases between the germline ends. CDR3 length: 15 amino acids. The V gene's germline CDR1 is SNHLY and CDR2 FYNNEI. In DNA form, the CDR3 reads TGTGCCAGCAGTGTACAGACCTATAGCAATCAGCCCCAGCATTTT. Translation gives CASSVQTYSNQPQHF.

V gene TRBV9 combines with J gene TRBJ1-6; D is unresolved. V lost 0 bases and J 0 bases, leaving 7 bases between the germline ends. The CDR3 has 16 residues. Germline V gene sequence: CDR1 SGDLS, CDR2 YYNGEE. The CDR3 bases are TGTGCCAGCAGCGTAGGAGGTAGCTCCTATAATTCACCCCTCCACTTT. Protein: CASSVGGSSYNSPLHF.